These T cell receptor beta chains were read from a single sample in a study of blood T cell repertoires in COVID-19. Repertoires were generated with immunoSEQ multiplex PCR, while TCRdb's copy carries only in-frame clones and drops some. The profile shows some 94,000 clones, around nine tenths of them singletons. The sample taken for sequencing was peripheral blood. The receptors were gathered from a woman aged 60-75 years with COVID-19, enrolled during active disease. Each CDR3 is given with its conserved first and last residue. The D gene is left open where the match is weak. The listing skips clone size in some rows; elsewhere it reads once, few, many or a size class.

clone_size	d_call	v_call	j_call	cdr3_aa	cdr3_nt
NA	NA	TRBV15	TRBJ2-5	CATSRGPTGQETQYF	TGTGCCACCAGCAGAGGTCCCACAGGCCAAGAGACCCAGTACTTC
NA	TRBD1	TRBV6-5	TRBJ2-7	CASSLGQEGSYEQYF	TGTGCCAGCAGTCTGGGACAGGAGGGCTCCTACGAGCAGTACTTC
few	NA	TRBV27	TRBJ1-3	CASSPQGRGNTIYF	TGTGCCAGCAGTCCGCAGGGTCGCGGAAACACCATATATTTT
NA	TRBD1	TRBV6-5	TRBJ2-5	CASSVGQGKGETQYF	TGTGCCAGCAGCGTGGGACAGGGAAAGGGAGAGACCCAGTACTTC
NA	NA	TRBV29-1	TRBJ1-4	CSVGTQGKEKLFF	TGCAGCGTGGGGACGCAGGGGAAGGAAAAACTGTTTTTT
NA	TRBD1	TRBV5-6	TRBJ2-7	CASSPGTGAAYEQYF	TGTGCCAGCAGCCCCGGGACAGGGGCGGCCTACGAGCAGTACTTC
NA	NA	TRBV18	TRBJ2-3	CASSPPTQGDTQYF	TGTGCCAGCTCACCACCTACTCAGGGAGATACGCAGTATTTT
few	NA	TRBV7-3	TRBJ2-2	CASSRRGAANTGELFF	TGTGCCAGCAGCCGGAGGGGAGCGGCGAACACCGGGGAGCTGTTTTTT
NA	NA	TRBV10-3	TRBJ2-3	CAIRLGPGTDTQYF	TGTGCCATCCGACTTGGTCCCGGCACAGATACGCAGTATTTT
NA	TRBD1	TRBV7-9	TRBJ1-4	CASSSGQRLEKLFF	TGTGCCAGCAGCTCGGGACAGAGGTTGGAAAAACTGTTTTTT
NA	NA	TRBV28	TRBJ1-2	CASSSLSAGADGYTF	TGTGCCAGCAGTTCCCTCTCGGCAGGGGCGGATGGCTACACCTTC
once	NA	TRBV7-9	TRBJ1-2	CASSLGHINYGYTF	TGTGCCAGCAGCTTAGGGCATATTAACTATGGCTACACCTTC
once	NA	TRBV30	TRBJ1-2	CAWSVQKGWNYGYTF	TGTGCCTGGAGTGTACAAAAGGGGTGGAACTATGGCTACACCTTC
NA	TRBD2	TRBV4-1	TRBJ2-3	CASSQVRLAGGYTQYF	TGCGCCAGCAGCCAAGTCAGACTAGCGGGGGGGTATACGCAGTATTTT
NA	NA	TRBV19	TRBJ2-5	CASSIGALLGQETQYF	TGTGCCAGTAGTATAGGGGCGTTATTGGGCCAAGAGACCCAGTACTTC
NA	TRBD2	TRBV6-6	TRBJ2-3	CASSRGTSGGRFTDTQYF	TGTGCCAGCAGCCGAGGGACTAGCGGGGGGCGGTTCACAGATACGCAGTATTTT
NA	TRBD2	TRBV24-1	TRBJ2-1	CATSTGGGGREHQFF	TGTGCCACCAGCACCGGTGGGGGGGGTAGGGAGCACCAGTTCTTC
few	TRBD1	TRBV4-3	TRBJ1-2	CASSQDRQGARGYTF	TGCGCCAGCAGCCAAGATCGACAGGGGGCTCGTGGCTACACCTTC
NA	NA	TRBV6-1	TRBJ2-3	CASSHIALGTDTQYF	TGTGCCAGCAGTCATATAGCGTTGGGCACAGATACGCAGTATTTT
NA	NA	TRBV3-1/TRBV3-2	TRBJ2-7	CASSQDARPYEQYF	TGTGCCAGCAGCCAAGACGCCAGGCCCTACGAGCAGTACTTC
NA	NA	TRBV30	TRBJ1-3	CAWTPRQAGNTIYF	TGTGCCTGGACGCCCCGACAGGCCGGAAACACCATATATTTT
NA	NA	TRBV5-5	TRBJ1-6	CASSLPESSYNSPLHF	TGTGCCAGCAGCTTGCCTGAGAGCTCCTATAATTCACCCCTCCACTTT
few	NA	TRBV20-1	TRBJ1-3	CSASDGGSGNTIYF	TGCAGTGCTAGTGACGGGGGATCTGGAAACACCATATATTTT
NA	TRBD1	TRBV7-2	TRBJ1-4	CASSPPDRGNEKLFF	TGTGCCAGCAGCCCCCCCGACAGGGGAAATGAAAAACTGTTTTTT
few	NA	TRBV7-7	TRBJ1-4	CASSLAETVNEKLFF	TGTGCCAGCAGCTTAGCTGAGACAGTTAATGAAAAACTGTTTTTT
NA	NA	TRBV6-5	TRBJ1-2	CASSRNPRVDYGYTF	TGTGCCAGCAGCCGAAACCCCAGGGTCGACTATGGCTACACCTTC
few	NA	TRBV3-1/TRBV3-2	TRBJ2-1	CASSPRPGGHTYNEQFF	TGTGCCAGCAGCCCTAGGCCGGGGGGACACACCTACAATGAGCAGTTCTTC
NA	NA	TRBV5-4	TRBJ2-5	CASSSPKGEETQYF	TGTGCCAGCAGCTCACCTAAGGGGGAAGAGACCCAGTACTTC
NA	NA	TRBV19	TRBJ2-7	CASSIAGESYEQYF	TGTGCCAGTAGTATAGCGGGGGAATCCTACGAGCAGTACTTC
NA	TRBD1	TRBV6-5	TRBJ2-1	CASSYGQGFYNEQFF	TGTGCCAGCAGTTACGGACAGGGATTCTACAATGAGCAGTTCTTC
NA	TRBD2	TRBV5-1	TRBJ2-5	CASRTLAGGPYYF	TGCGCCAGTCGGACACTAGCGGGGGGACCCTATTACTTC
few	NA	TRBV21-1	TRBJ1-1	CASIRGGARYTEAFF	TGTGCCAGCATTCGCGGGGGCGCTAGGTACACTGAAGCTTTCTTT
NA	NA	TRBV30	TRBJ2-5	CAWSGGQNQETQYF	TGTGCCTGGAGTGGTGGGCAGAACCAAGAGACCCAGTACTTC
NA	NA	TRBV5-4	TRBJ1-1	CASSFGRRGDTEAFF	TGTGCCAGCAGCTTTGGGCGGAGGGGAGACACTGAAGCTTTCTTT
NA	TRBD2	TRBV2	TRBJ2-7	CASTYGGDEQYF	TGTGCCAGCACTTACGGGGGGGACGAGCAGTACTTC
NA	NA	TRBV5-1	TRBJ1-2	CASSDRGNYGYTF	TGCGCCAGCAGCGACCGGGGAAACTATGGCTACACCTTC
once	NA	TRBV3-1/TRBV3-2	TRBJ2-2	CASSQDFYSEGTGELFF	TGTGCCAGCAGCCAAGATTTTTACAGTGAGGGCACCGGGGAGCTGTTTTTT
once	NA	TRBV6-1	TRBJ2-6	CASSDLVSSGANVLTF	TGTGCCAGCAGTGACCTGGTCAGCTCTGGGGCCAACGTCCTGACTTTC
NA	TRBD1	TRBV2	TRBJ1-5	CASSADRARVSQHF	TGTGCCAGCAGTGCAGACAGGGCGAGGGTTTCCCAGCATTTT
once	NA	TRBV18	TRBJ1-2	CASSPARRDPVLYGYTF	TGTGCCAGCTCACCCGCTAGGAGGGACCCCGTCCTATATGGCTACACCTTC
NA	TRBD2	TRBV7-3	TRBJ2-1	CASSGPGGLGNEQFF	TGTGCCAGCTCTGGACCGGGGGGGCTTGGCAATGAGCAGTTCTTC
few	TRBD1	TRBV13	TRBJ1-4	CASSLGRQGGEKLFF	TGTGCCAGCAGCCTTGGAAGACAGGGAGGAGAAAAACTGTTTTTT
NA	NA	TRBV2	TRBJ2-2	CASFSGETGELFF	TGTGCCAGCTTCTCAGGGGAGACCGGGGAGCTGTTTTTT
NA	TRBD2	TRBV6-2/TRBV6-3	TRBJ2-1	CASSRLAGEYEQFF	TGTGCCAGCAGTAGACTAGCGGGGGAGTATGAGCAGTTCTTC
once	TRBD1	TRBV11-2	TRBJ1-1	CASGPGQGANTEAFF	TGTGCCAGCGGTCCGGGACAGGGGGCGAACACTGAAGCTTTCTTT
NA	NA	TRBV28	TRBJ1-2	CASSTLPTNYGYTF	TGTGCCAGCAGTACCCTACCGACTAACTATGGCTACACCTTC
NA	TRBD1	TRBV4-3	TRBJ2-7	CASSQGDREHYEQYF	TGCGCCAGCAGCCAAGGGGACAGGGAACACTACGAGCAGTACTTC
NA	TRBD1	TRBV27	TRBJ1-2	CASSFRGQGFGYTF	TGTGCCAGCAGTTTTCGGGGACAGGGGTTCGGCTACACCTTC
NA	NA	TRBV4-3	TRBJ1-2	CASSQDRVSGDGYTF	TGCGCCAGCAGCCAAGATCGGGTATCGGGGGATGGCTACACCTTC
NA	NA	TRBV19	TRBJ1-5	CASRIRDQPQHF	TGTGCCAGTAGGATCAGGGATCAGCCCCAGCATTTT
NA	NA	TRBV3-1/TRBV3-2	TRBJ1-2	CASSQSVQSYGYTF	TGTGCCAGCAGCCAATCGGTACAGAGCTATGGCTACACCTTC
NA	NA	TRBV7-2	TRBJ1-5	CASSLNPGTDQPQHF	TGTGCCAGCAGCTTAAATCCAGGAACGGATCAGCCCCAGCATTTT
NA	NA	TRBV19	TRBJ1-2	CASSRTDGSFGYGYTF	TGTGCCAGTAGCCGGACAGATGGTTCCTTTGGTTATGGCTACACCTTC
NA	TRBD2	TRBV25-1	TRBJ2-4	CASSETGGAENIQYF	TGTGCCAGCAGTGAGACCGGGGGGGCTGAAAACATTCAGTACTTC
NA	NA	TRBV5-1	TRBJ2-1	CASSLDSTNEQFF	TGCGCCAGCAGCTTGGATTCTACCAATGAGCAGTTCTTC
NA	TRBD2	TRBV6-5	TRBJ2-5	CASSSGLAGRETQYF	TGTGCCAGCAGTTCCGGACTAGCGGGGCGAGAGACCCAGTACTTC
NA	NA	TRBV5-1	TRBJ2-2	CASNPLGLSAGELFF	TGCGCCAGCAACCCATTAGGACTCTCGGCGGGGGAGCTGTTTTTT
NA	NA	TRBV18	TRBJ2-3	CASSPPQQPIDTQYF	TGTGCCAGCTCACCACCTCAACAGCCCATCGATACGCAGTATTTT
NA	TRBD1	TRBV7-2	TRBJ1-6	CASSPWDRQDSPLHF	TGTGCCAGCAGCCCCTGGGACAGGCAAGATTCACCCCTCCACTTT